This is a list of T cell receptor beta chains from one sample in a study of T-cell reconstitution after alpha-beta-depleted transplantation in children. TCRdb fed the PCR reads into MiXCR, producing one record per CDR3 protein. In the table there are hundreds of thousands of distinct CDR3 sequences, about 7.3% of which are singletons. The sample here was peripheral blood, taken 360 days after TCRalphabeta/CD19-depleted stem cell transplant. These receptors were collected from a female patient between 2 and 15 years old who had a stem cell transplant for Fanconi anemia, so the T cells may come from the graft donor. CDR3s include the opening cysteine and the closing phenylalanine or tryptophan. A D gene is named only where the DNA matches it firmly. Size is omitted from some rows. Given values are once, few, many or a class for expanded clones.

CDR3 DNA	CDR3 protein	V gene	clone size	D gene	J gene
TGTGCCAGCAGGGCCTACGGGGGGCAAGGAAACACCATATATTTT	CASRAYGGQGNTIYF	TRBV6-1	.	.	TRBJ1-3
TGTGCCATCAGTGGAGCGGGGCACCGACTGGGCAATGAGCAGTTCTTC	CAISGAGHRLGNEQFF	TRBV10-3	few	TRBD2	TRBJ2-1
TGTGCCAGCAGCTTCGGTAGCGGGCAAGAGACCCAGTACTTC	CASSFGSGQETQYF	TRBV7-9	many	TRBD2	TRBJ2-5
TGTGCCAGCAGCTCTGGGAGCAATCAGCCCCAGCATTTT	CASSSGSNQPQHF	TRBV6-4	few	.	TRBJ1-5
TGCGCCAGCAGCTTGGGGACCCACTATGGCTACACCTTC	CASSLGTHYGYTF	TRBV5-1	.	.	TRBJ1-2
TGCGCCAGCACCGGGGACGTCGGGGGTGGCTATGGCTACACCTTC	CASTGDVGGGYGYTF	TRBV5-1	many	.	TRBJ1-2
TGCGCCAGCAGCCAAGGATTCGGGATTCAGCCCCAGCATTTT	CASSQGFGIQPQHF	TRBV4-3	.	.	TRBJ1-5
TGTGCCAGCTCACCACCGGGTAGGGGGCCGGGAATGAACACTGAAGCTTTCTTT	CASSPPGRGPGMNTEAFF	TRBV18	few	TRBD1	TRBJ1-1
TGCAGTGCTAGTGACCGGACAGGGAGGAATGGCTACACCTTC	CSASDRTGRNGYTF	TRBV20-1	many	TRBD1	TRBJ1-2
TGTGCCAGCAGCGTAGGAACAGCGTGGGATACGCAGTATTTT	CASSVGTAWDTQYF	TRBV9	many	.	TRBJ2-3
TGTGCCAGCAGCCGGGGGAATCCGAACACCGGGGAGCTGTTTTTT	CASSRGNPNTGELFF	TRBV3-1	few	.	TRBJ2-2
TGTGCCAGCAGCCTTCTAGCGGGAGGCTACAATGAGCAGTTCTTC	CASSLLAGGYNEQFF	TRBV28	many	TRBD2	TRBJ2-1
TGCGCCAGCAAAAAATGGGACAGGGAGGAGGGCTACACCTTC	CASKKWDREEGYTF	TRBV5-1	many	TRBD1	TRBJ1-2
TGTGCCAGCAGCTCTGGGGCCCCGGCCGCCTACGAGCAGTACTTC	CASSSGAPAAYEQYF	TRBV7-2	.	.	TRBJ2-7
TGTGCCAGCAGTTACTCGACAGGGGGCTTAAGCAATCAGCCCCAGCATTTT	CASSYSTGGLSNQPQHF	TRBV6-5	few	TRBD1	TRBJ1-5
TGTGCCAGCAGCTTAGGTAGTGAACCTTTCTTT	CASSLGSEPFF	TRBV11-2	few	.	TRBJ1-1
TGTGCCAGCAGCCGGACTAGCGGGGGCCACACAGATACGCAGTATTTT	CASSRTSGGHTDTQYF	TRBV6-2/TRBV6-3	.	TRBD2	TRBJ2-3
TGCAGTGCTTTATACGACAGCTACAATGAGCAGTTCTTC	CSALYDSYNEQFF	TRBV20-1	many	.	TRBJ2-1
TGTGCCAGCAGCTTAGATGGGGTGGGGTCACCCCTCCACTTT	CASSLDGVGSPLHF	TRBV7-9	many	.	TRBJ1-6
TGCAGTGCTAGTGTGGCAGCGTCTGGGGCCAACGTCCTGACTTTC	CSASVAASGANVLTF	TRBV20-1	medium-sized	.	TRBJ2-6
TGTGCCATCAGTGCAAACCTCTTTAGCGGGGTCTCCTACAATGAGCAGTTCTTC	CAISANLFSGVSYNEQFF	TRBV10-3	many	TRBD2	TRBJ2-1
TGTGCCAGCAGGATCGACAGGGGTCTTAACTATGGCTACACCTTC	CASRIDRGLNYGYTF	TRBV28	few	TRBD1	TRBJ1-2
TGTGCCAGCAGCTTATGGGGGGTCGCCTACAATGAGCAGTTCTTC	CASSLWGVAYNEQFF	TRBV7-2	many	.	TRBJ2-1
TGTGCCAGCAGTTTACTCTCGACAGGGAGGCTAGATACGCAGTATTTT	CASSLLSTGRLDTQYF	TRBV28	many	.	TRBJ2-3
.	CASSLPGSPGSCFF	TRBV5-1	.	.	TRBJ2-2
TGTGCCAGCAGTCCCGGGACGGGGTTTAGTAGACTGTTTTTT	CASSPGTGFSRLFF	TRBV6-1	.	.	TRBJ1-4
TGTGCCAGCAGCGCACCACAGGGGCCTCATAGTGCCACAGATACGCAGTATTTT	CASSAPQGPHSATDTQYF	TRBV5-4	many	TRBD1	TRBJ2-3
TGTGCCAGCAGCAAAGCTAAGGGACTAGCCTACAATGAGCAGTTCTTC	CASSKAKGLAYNEQFF	TRBV21-1	few	.	TRBJ2-1
TGCAGTGCTAGAGGAAAGAGCTCCTACGAGCAGTACTTC	CSARGKSSYEQYF	TRBV20-1	many	.	TRBJ2-7
TGCAGCGCCGCCGGACAGCGGCTCTATGGCTACACCTTC	CSAAGQRLYGYTF	TRBV29-1	many	.	TRBJ1-2
TGTGCCATCAGTGGGCTAGCGGGAGTTTCCTACAATGAGCAGTTCTTC	CAISGLAGVSYNEQFF	TRBV10-3	many	TRBD2	TRBJ2-1
TGCAGCGTTGAACACCGCCCGACTAGCGGGAGAGCTTACGAGCAGTACTTC	CSVEHRPTSGRAYEQYF	TRBV29-1	many	TRBD2	TRBJ2-7
TGTGCCAGCAGCCCGGGCGGGGCGAGCCGCACAGATACGCAGTATTTT	CASSPGGASRTDTQYF	TRBV3-1	many	.	TRBJ2-3
TGTGCCGGCAGCTCTCCTTGGGACGGGGTTAATTCACCCCTCCACTTT	CAGSSPWDGVNSPLHF	TRBV7-9	.	.	TRBJ1-6
TGCGCCAGCAGCTTGGACCCACAGGGGGCGAATCACGAGCAGTACTTC	CASSLDPQGANHEQYF	TRBV5-1	few	TRBD1	TRBJ2-7
TGTGCCAGCAGCACCATGGGGCCCACTATTGCCGGGGAGCTGTTTTTT	CASSTMGPTIAGELFF	TRBV7-3	.	.	TRBJ2-2
TGTGCCTGGAGTGTGGTCAGCTACTACGAGCAGTACTTC	CAWSVVSYYEQYF	TRBV30	few	.	TRBJ2-7
TGTGCCAGCAGCTTTGAGGCTCGCAATCAGCCCCAGCATTTT	CASSFEARNQPQHF	TRBV5-5	many	.	TRBJ1-5
TGTGCCAGCAGCTTAGGTCTAGCGGGGGGGACCCCCGGGGAGCTGTTTTTT	CASSLGLAGGTPGELFF	TRBV7-8	few	TRBD2	TRBJ2-2
TGCAGTGCTGGCCGGGACTTTACAGATACGCAGTATTTT	CSAGRDFTDTQYF	TRBV20-1	.	.	TRBJ2-3